What follows are 18 T cell receptor beta chains derived from one specimen sequenced in a study of T cell clonality in common variable immunodeficiency. Some clones are missing from TCRdb's copy, which holds only in-frame ones; the method was immunoSEQ multiplex PCR. The sample contains 39,000 or so clones, none of them singletons. The sample taken for sequencing was peripheral blood mononuclear cells. These receptors came from a person aged 18-70 years in good health.

The table lists this clone with many counts. The CDR3 end lies 3 residues beyond the end of the read and is filled in from the germline J gene. The chain has TRBV5-1 and TRBJ2-2; the D gene is possibly TRBD2 (6 bases). The CDR3 is 16 residues long. Germline V CDR1 and CDR2: SGHRS, YFSETQ. V shed 1 base and J shed 1 base, with 11 bases lying between them. The CDR3: CASSLRRTKNTGELFF. The sequenced part of the CDR3 DNA is TGCGCCAGCAGCTTGAGGCGGACTAAGAACACCGGGGAG.

This clone has ten or more counts. The read stops 3 residues short of the end of the CDR3; the missing end is completed from the germline J gene. V and J are TRBV7-8 and TRBJ1-1, with a tentative D call TRBD1 (6 bases). This CDR3 comprises 15 residues. Germline assignment: CDR1 SGHVS and CDR2 FQNEAQ. V was pared by 5 bases and J by 3 bases, with 16 bases between. This CDR3 reads CASSLSPGVDTEAFF. The DNA read from the CDR3 is TGTGCCAGCAGCCTTTCTCCAGGGGTGGACACTGAA.

This clone was detected ten times or more. The CDR3 is cut off 3 residues early in the read; its end comes from the germline J gene. The J gene is TRBJ2-2, the V gene TRBV6-1; the match to TRBD2 covers 9 bases. This CDR3 has 15 amino acids. Per germline, CDR1 MNHNS and CDR2 SASEGT. V shed 3 bases and J 9 bases; nucleotides not matched to a gene: 8. The CDR3 loop reads CASSDSSGMNRELFF. The sequenced CDR3 bases are TGTGCCAGCAGTGATTCTAGCGGGATGAACAGGGAG.

This clone appeared many times. The CDR3 DNA, read in part, is TGCAGTGCCACGGGACTAGCGGGAGTTGGAGAGACC. This translates into CSATGLAGVGET. The full CDR3 protein reads CSATGLAGVGETQYF. V gene TRBV20-1 combines with J gene TRBJ2-5, with 14 bases matching TRBD2. The DNA ends 3 residues before the CDR3 does, and the rest of the CDR3 is filled in from the germline J gene. V shed 6 bases, J shed 4 bases, and the junction held 7 bases outside the gene matches. The V gene's germline CDR1 is DFQATT and CDR2 SNEGSKA (reference sequence). The CDR3 has 15 amino acids.

This clone was counted a few times. The read stops 3 residues short of the end of the CDR3; the missing end is completed from the germline J gene. This chain connects TRBV20-1 to TRBJ2-1, with 7 positions matching TRBD2. The V gene's germline CDR1 is DFQATT and CDR2 SNEGSKA (reference sequence). V lost 3 bases, J lost 6 bases, and 5 bases stayed unmatched. CDR3 size: 13 residues. The CDR3: CSARGGVGNEQFF. CDR3 DNA (partial): TGCAGTGCTAGGGGGGGGGTTGGCAATGAG.

This clone has at least ten counts. Read coverage stops 3 residues before the CDR3 terminus; the germline J gene supplies the remainder. V gene TRBV12-3 or TRBV12-4 combines with J gene TRBJ1-5, with 9 bases fitting TRBD1. The CDR3 contains 15 residues. Germline trimming cut 5 bases from V and 5 bases from J; bases unmatched to any gene: 7. CDR3 DNA, as far as it was read: TGTGCCAGCAGTACAGGGGGCGCAGGCTATCAGCCC. Amino acid sequence: CASSTGGAGYQP. In full, the CDR3 is CASSTGGAGYQPQHF.

Many counts were recorded for this clone. Read coverage stops 3 residues before the CDR3 terminus; the germline J gene supplies the remainder. The J gene is TRBJ2-1, the V gene TRBV9; TRBD1 is a possible D gene (6 bases). This CDR3 is 16 amino acids long. In germline, CDR1 is SGDLS, CDR2 YYNGEE. The V end was cut by 0 bases, the J end by 6 bases, with 16 bases between. The CDR3 DNA, read in part, is TGTGCCAGCAGCGTAGAGGGTTGGGGGCCCTCCAATGAG. Translated: CASSVEGWGPSNE. The whole CDR3 region reads CASSVEGWGPSNEQFF.

This clone occurred many times. The CDR3: CASSLGPGQGYEQYF. CDR3 bases read: TGTGCCAGCAGCTTGGGTCCGGGACAGGGCTACGAG. The chain carries TRBV5-6 and TRBJ2-7; 9 nucleotides match TRBD1. The missing CDR3 end, 3 residues past where the read stops, is filled in from the germline J gene. CDR1 and CDR2 (germline): SGHDT, YYEEEE. The V and J ends lost 0 bases and 3 bases, in that order; junction bases with no gene match: 4. The CDR3 contains 15 residues. Together with reference TRBV5-6 and TRBJ2-7, the CDR3 gives the full variable domain: DAGVTQSPTHLIKTRGQQVTLRCSPKSGHDTVSWYQQALGQGPQFIFQYYEEEERQRGNFPDRFSGHQFPNYSSELNVNALLLGDSALYLCASSLGPGQGYEQYFGPGTRLTVT.

This clone was observed many times. Read data end 3 residues before the CDR3 end; the end is taken from the germline J gene. V gene TRBV10-3 combines with J gene TRBJ2-2; 11 bases are shared with TRBD2. Trimming cost V 7 bases and J 2 bases; bases outside gene matches: 6. The CDR3 sequence is 16 residues long. Germline V gene data show CDR1 as ENHRY and CDR2 as SYGVKD. The CDR3 reads CAINQGLAVNTGELFF. The CDR3 bases that were read are TGTGCCATCAATCAGGGACTAGCGGTAAACACCGGGGAG.

This clone has a count of ten or more. The read falls 3 residues short of the CDR3 end, and the missing part is taken from the germline J gene. The chain has TRBV6-4 and TRBJ1-5, with D uncertain. V lost 5 bases, J lost 5 bases, and 10 bases lay in between. Germline V gives CDR1 MRHNA, CDR2 SNTAGT. This CDR3 region has 13 residues. The sequenced part of the CDR3 DNA is TGTGCCAGCAGTAAGCAGGATGATCAGCCC. The encoded protein is CASSKQDDQP. The full CDR3 protein reads CASSKQDDQPQHF.

This clone was seen repeatedly, ten times or more. Read data end 3 residues before the CDR3 end; the end is taken from the germline J gene. The chain recombines TRBV18 with TRBJ2-5; 7 positions match TRBD1. The CDR3 has 14 residues. Germline CDR1 KGHSH, CDR2 LQKENI. After removal of 2 bases from V and 4 bases from J, the junction contained 4 bases not matched to a gene. The CDR3: CASSPNTGVETQYF. CDR3 bases read: TGTGCCAGCTCACCAAATACAGGGGTAGAGACC. Complete variable domain (other parts from reference TRBV18 and TRBJ2-5): NAGVMQNPRHLVRRRGQEARLRCSPMKGHSHVYWYRQLPEEGLKFMVYLQKENIIDESGMPKERFSAEFPKEGPSILRIQQVVRGDSAAYFCASSPNTGVETQYFGPGTRLLVL.

In this sample, this clone turned up many times. The read terminates 3 residues ahead of where the CDR3 ends, so the germline J gene completes it. The rearrangement joins TRBV29-1 to TRBJ1-1; weak D call: TRBD1 (5 bases). Germline V gene data show CDR1 as SQVTM and CDR2 as ANQGSEA. There are 13 residues in the CDR3. With 2 bases removed from V and 1 base from J, the gap between germline ends came to 8 bases. Here the CDR3 reads CSVELTENTEAFF. Partial CDR3 DNA: TGCAGCGTTGAACTGACAGAGAACACTGAA.

This clone was counted many times. With the read ending 3 residues before the CDR3 end, the germline J gene is used to fill in that end. V usage is TRBV29-1 and J usage is TRBJ2-7; 7 bases align to TRBD2. CDR3 size: 15 residues. In germline, CDR1 is SQVTM, CDR2 ANQGSEA. With 4 bases clipped from V and 4 bases from J, the junction kept 13 bases outside the gene matches. CDR3 amino acids: CSVVSERSGKYEQYF. Incomplete CDR3 DNA: TGCAGCGTTGTATCTGAGCGGAGCGGGAAGTACGAG.

At least ten counts were recorded for this clone. The observed sequence ends 3 residues before the CDR3 terminus, with the missing tail filled in from the germline J gene. This chain connects TRBV7-9 to TRBJ1-2; D gene uncertain. Trimming left V 3 bases short and J 6 bases short, with 8 bases between. The CDR3 runs 12 residues. Germline CDR1 reads SEHNR; CDR2 reads FQNEAQ (reference sequence). The CDR3 reads CASSFNRDGYTF. CDR3 DNA (partial): TGTGCCAGCAGCTTCAACCGCGATGGC.

This clone was recorded at least ten times. The CDR3 end is not reached by the read, which stops 3 residues before it; the germline J gene fills it in. This chain joins TRBV28 and TRBJ1-6; 8 nucleotides align to TRBD1. The germline V gene has CDR1 MDHEN and CDR2 SYDVKM. Trimming removed 4 bases from V and 10 bases from J; junction bases left unmatched: 9. The CDR3 contains 15 residues. The sequenced CDR3 bases are TGTGCCAGCAGTTCTCCGGGACAGGAGCTCTCACCC. Protein: CASSSPGQELSP. From start to end, the CDR3 is CASSSPGQELSPLHF.

This clone has only a few counts. A junction boundary mismatches the germline segment, possibly from a read error. The sample has other DNA sequences that encode this CDR3 too. CDR3 DNA, as far as it was read: TGTGCCTGGAGTACCCAAGGGTTCCGAAACACG. Translating gives CAWSTQGFRNT. The complete CDR3 reads CAWSTQGFRNTIYF. The V gene is TRBV30, the J gene TRBJ1-3; D ambiguous. The CDR3 goes on 3 residues after the read ends, and that part is filled in from the germline J gene. This CDR3 comprises 14 residues. From germline, CDR1 is GTSNPN and CDR2 SVGIG (reference sequence).

There are many counts of this clone. With the read ending 3 residues before the CDR3 end, the germline J gene is used to fill in that end. The V and J genes are TRBV2 and TRBJ1-5; D gene ambiguous. Trimming left V 3 bases short and J 3 bases short, with 9 bases between. The CDR3 sequence is 14 residues long. Per germline, CDR1 SNHLY and CDR2 FYNNEI. The sequenced CDR3 bases are TGTGCCAGCAGTGACCCCACAGTCAATCAGCCC. Amino acid sequence: CASSDPTVNQP. The whole CDR3 sequence reads CASSDPTVNQPQHF.

This clone was seen a few times. Read sequence stops 3 residues before the CDR3 end, and the germline J gene provides the missing end. The chain combines TRBV5-1 with TRBJ2-3, with 8 bases aligning to TRBD2. Germline V gene data show CDR1 as SGHRS and CDR2 as YFSETQ. There are 15 residues in the CDR3. The CDR3 here is CASRGQRGPGETQYF. Partial CDR3 DNA: TGCGCCAGCAGGGGGCAGCGGGGGCCCGGAGAGACG.